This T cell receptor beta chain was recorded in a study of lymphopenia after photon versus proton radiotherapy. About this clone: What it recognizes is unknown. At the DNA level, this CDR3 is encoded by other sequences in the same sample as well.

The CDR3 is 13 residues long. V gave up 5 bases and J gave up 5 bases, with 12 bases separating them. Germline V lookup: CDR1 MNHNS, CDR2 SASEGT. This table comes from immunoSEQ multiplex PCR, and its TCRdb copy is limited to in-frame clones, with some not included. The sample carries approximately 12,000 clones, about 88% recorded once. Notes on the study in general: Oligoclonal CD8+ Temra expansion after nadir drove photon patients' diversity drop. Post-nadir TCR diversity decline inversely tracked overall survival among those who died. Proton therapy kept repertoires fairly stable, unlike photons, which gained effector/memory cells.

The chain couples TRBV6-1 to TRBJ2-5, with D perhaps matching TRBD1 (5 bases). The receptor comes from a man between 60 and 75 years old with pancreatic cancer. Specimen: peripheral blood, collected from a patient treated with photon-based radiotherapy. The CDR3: CASSRGQQETQYF. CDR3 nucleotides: TGTGCCAGCAGTAGAGGACAACAGGAGACCCAGTACTTC.